This entry features one T cell receptor (beta chain) sequence. Its antigen remains undetermined. No much larger clone is present one base from it, and per-base qualities are unavailable. The data were taken from a study of blood T cell repertoires in COVID-19 (dated by TCRdb to the early 2020s). For context, the study as a whole: Samples covering the acute and convalescent phases of COVID-19 were provided by collaborators in the United States, Italy and Spain. The material from the prospective study consisted of cDNA or gDNA derived from T cells, B-cell-depleted T cells, or PBMCs. Deeply sampled blood TCRbeta repertoires from subjects exposed to, actively infected with, or recovered from COVID-19 were included in the dataset. The repertoires were made available in a free public database intended to serve as a resource for research on the immune response to SARS-CoV-2. Samples were obtained from the ongoing ImmuneRACE study (first 160 participants) and from 1,254 subjects provided by 6 global collaborators. Nearly every sample came with metadata listing a de-identified subject ID, COVID-19 status, age in years and sex. Where available, HLA class I and class II types were taken from metadata supplied by the sample provider and were not determined by assay-based typing.

The collaborating institutions used their own protocols to collect whole blood in K2EDTA tubes. For TCRbeta analysis, collaborator samples were shipped as frozen whole blood, as isolated PBMCs, or as DNA extracted from either sample type. What the research found in general, with its limitations: Clinical and demographic metadata were provided uncurated, with the amount varying by source and participant.

The CDR3 measures 18 amino acids from cysteine to phenylalanine. Only the CDR3 DNA is retained, 54 bases long and in frame from the first base. The V and J ends are trimmed by 5 bases and 1 base, leaving 20 bases between them. From a lookup of the germline V gene, CDR1 and CDR2 are SNHLY and FYNNEI. TCRbeta CDR3 regions were amplified from genomic DNA by means of the immunoSEQ Assay, a bias-controlled multiplex PCR. The source study handled its data this way. Within the assay, amplification of reference gene primers was used to estimate how many nucleated cells each sample contained. Sequence reads were collapsed and filtered to measure the absolute abundance of every unique TCRbeta CDR3 rearrangement. For each sample, productive Simpson clonality was calculated as the square root of Simpson's diversity index across productive rearrangements. TCRdb took over this immuneACCESS table, retaining in-frame rearrangements with V and J assigned. Such tables are incomplete; in checked studies, under half of the missing clones stem from an unresolved V gene, and the remainder is unexplained. From that table come the V and J calls and clone size; the DNA was used to work out D and trimming. The sample table contains about 150,000 clones; only one count was recorded for around 90% of them. About 4.1% of the sample is in the top ten clones.

The chain is made from TRBV2 and TRBJ1-4, and TRBD1 may be the D gene, going by 6 matching bases. Material for sequencing was peripheral blood. This receptor was taken from a woman aged 60 to 75 with active or convalescent COVID-19. The CDR3 reads CASSSGGQGWLTNEKLFF. Here is the DNA: TGTGCCAGCAGTTCCGGGGGGCAGGGGTGGTTAACTAATGAAAAACTGTTTTTT.